This TCR beta chain was documented in a study of monozygotic twins with inflammatory bowel disease. During cDNA synthesis, UMIs that each contained a 6-nucleotide sample barcode were added by means of template switching. TCRdb processed the 5' RACE reads again and assigns one entry to each CDR3 protein, with no DNA. This listing includes over 200,000 distinct CDR3 sequences. The length of the CDR3 is 14 residues. Germline V gene data show CDR1 as DFQATT and CDR2 as SNEGSKA (reference sequence). The sequence was obtained from a human donor with ulcerative colitis or Crohn's disease, or a healthy co-twin of an affected twin (not recorded which). The specimen sequenced was blood. The chain is built from TRBV20-1 and TRBJ2-1; TCRdb indicates TRBD1, and absent DNA this call remains unverified. The CDR3 protein is CSAEQGAEYNEQFF.